This T cell receptor (beta chain) was profiled in a study of T cell responses to AZD1222 COVID-19 vaccine. CDR1 SGHTA and CDR2 FQGNSA come from the germline V gene. J was trimmed by 0 bases and V by 4 bases; bases with no gene match: 3. This CDR3 region has 15 residues. Some clones are missing from TCRdb's copy, which holds only in-frame ones; the method was immunoSEQ multiplex PCR. This table holds 95,000 to 150,000 clones, 90% found once. This specimen consisted of peripheral blood, obtained on day 0 of AZD1222 vaccination. V usage is TRBV7-2 and J usage is TRBJ2-7; 10 nucleotides align to TRBD2. The clonotype originates from an adult in good health. The CDR3 nucleotides are TGTGCCAGCAGCTCAACTAGCGGGGCCTCCTACGAGCAGTACTTC. Its protein product is CASSSTSGASYEQYF. Looking up the rest from reference TRBV7-2 and TRBJ2-7 gives the full variable domain: GAGVSQSPSNKVTEKGKDVELRCDPISGHTALYWYRQSLGQGLEFLIYFQGNSAPDKSGLPSDRFSAERTGGSVSTLTIQRTQQEDSAVYLCASSSTSGASYEQYFGPGTRLTVT.